These 22 T cell receptor beta chains came from one sample sequenced in a study of shared clonotypes between healthy human individuals. Method: immunoSEQ multiplex PCR; TCRdb's copy keeps in-frame clones and lacks some. This sample has 2 million to 2.5 million clones; nearly 97% occur once, and the top ten carry approximately 0.13%. Sample: naive CD4+ T cells sorted from blood. Subset denoted: CD45RA+ positively selected. The receptors originated from a man aged 18 to 29 in good health.

The chain recombines TRBV28 with TRBJ1-4; D may be TRBD1 (5 bases). CDR1 is MDHEN and CDR2 is SYDVKM in the germline V gene. The V end was cut by 1 base, the J end by 8 bases, with 14 bases between. The length of the CDR3 is 15 residues. This CDR3 is CASSLSGAAREKLFF. The CDR3 DNA sequence: TGTGCCAGCAGTTTATCCGGGGCCGCCAGGGAAAAACTGTTTTTT.

Concerning this clone itself: Compared with germline, one end of the junction differs, possibly owing to a read error. J is TRBJ2-1 and V is TRBV7-7; 11 bases agree with TRBD2. Per germline, CDR1 SSHAT and CDR2 FNYEAQ (reference sequence). The CDR3 length is 15 residues. The CDR3 coding sequence is TGTGCTAGCAGCCAGGGACTAGCGGATTCCGATGAGCAGTTCTTC. This gives the protein CASSQGLADSDEQFF. The full variable domain, with the rest looked up from reference TRBV7-7 and TRBJ2-1, is GAGVSQSPRYKVTKRGQDVTLRCDPISSHATLYWYQQALGQGPEFLTYFNYEAQPDKSGLPSDRFSAERPEGSISTLTIQRTEQRDSAMYRCASSQGLADSDEQFFGPGTRLTVL.

The genes are TRBV7-2 and TRBJ2-1; D not certain. This CDR3 contains 16 residues. Between the trimmed V and J ends, which lost 5 bases and 0 bases, there was a span of 14 bases. The germline V gene has CDR1 SGHTA and CDR2 FQGNSA. The CDR3 reads CASSLSSTSSYNEQFF. CDR3 in DNA: TGTGCCAGCAGCCTAAGTTCTACTTCCTCCTACAATGAGCAGTTCTTC.

This clone was detected only once. The CDR3 nucleotides read TGTGCCAGCAGCCAAGACGGGTCGAGCTCCTACAATGAGCAGTTCTTC. This gives the protein CASSQDGSSSYNEQFF. The chain is built from TRBV4-2 and TRBJ2-1; no firm D call. Trimming removed 0 bases from V and 0 bases from J, with 9 bases in between. The germline V gene has CDR1 LGHNA and CDR2 YNFKEQ. The CDR3 loop spans 16 amino acids.

A note on this clone: The sample carries other DNA sequences with the same CDR3. This rearrangement joins TRBV5-1 to TRBJ2-2; 9 bases are shared with TRBD2. Germline CDR1 is SGHRS and CDR2 is YFSETQ. The CDR3 loop spans 16 amino acids. J lost 4 bases, V lost 0 bases, and 4 bases had no gene match. CDR3 DNA: TGCGCCAGCAGCTTGGGGCTAGCGGGAAGCACCGGGGAGCTGTTTTTT. As protein: CASSLGLAGSTGELFF.

About this clone itself: Other DNA sequences within the sample encode an identical CDR3. This rearrangement joins TRBV10-3 to TRBJ1-2; no firm D call. The V gene's germline CDR1 is ENHRY and CDR2 SYGVKD. V lost 2 bases and J 5 bases, leaving 6 bases between the germline ends. The CDR3 is made up of 12 amino acids. The CDR3 DNA is TGTGCCATCAGTGAGGGTGTGTATGGCTACACCTTC. Its protein is CAISEGVYGYTF.

In this sample, this clone turned up once. The V call is TRBV6-1, the J call TRBJ1-2, with 10 positions matching TRBD1. This CDR3 region has 14 residues. V gave up 4 bases and J gave up 8 bases; unmatched junction bases: 7. Germline lookup yields CDR1 MNHNS and CDR2 SASEGT. The DNA of the CDR3 is TGTGCCAGCAGTGGTCCGGGACAGGGGAACGGCTACACCTTC. It yields the protein CASSGPGQGNGYTF.

The rearrangement joins TRBV4-1 to TRBJ2-1, with 7 bases identical to TRBD2. Trimming at V came to 5 bases and at J to 5 bases, leaving 12 bases not matched to a gene. In germline, CDR1 is MGHRA, CDR2 YSYEKL. This CDR3 region has 16 residues. This chain's CDR3 is CASSFTSGAPHNEQFF. The CDR3 DNA sequence: TGCGCCAGCAGCTTTACGAGCGGGGCCCCTCACAATGAGCAGTTCTTC.

The gene calls are TRBV6-5 and TRBJ2-3; TRBD1 matches at 10 bases. The CDR3 contains 15 residues. Germline CDR1 is MNHEY and CDR2 is SVGAGI. Trimming cost V 2 bases and J 4 bases; bases outside gene matches: 3. The CDR3 loop reads CASSYGTGDPDTQYF. In nucleotides, the CDR3 is TGTGCCAGCAGTTACGGGACAGGGGACCCAGATACGCAGTATTTT.

The chain has TRBV6-1 and TRBJ2-2; D remains unclear. Germline CDR1 MNHNS, CDR2 SASEGT. V gave up 8 bases and J gave up 3 bases, with 10 bases separating them. This CDR3 has 13 amino acids. In nucleotides, the CDR3 is TGTGCCAGCGAGGTCATTTACACCGGGGAGCTGTTTTTT. Residues: CASEVIYTGELFF.

This rearrangement joins TRBV5-4 to TRBJ2-7, with D unresolved. CDR3 size: 15 residues. Trimming cost V 2 bases and J 3 bases, with 15 bases left between them. Germline assignment: CDR1 SGHNT and CDR2 YYREEE (reference sequence). Here the CDR3 reads CASSFLGNGNYEQYF. The CDR3 coding sequence is TGTGCCAGCAGCTTCCTTGGCAACGGTAACTACGAGCAGTACTTC.

The genes are TRBV5-6 and TRBJ1-6; 10 bases are a match to TRBD1. CDR1 is SGHDT, CDR2 YYEEEE, per germline. This CDR3 spans 13 amino acids. V trimming: 4 bases; J trimming: 17 bases; junction bases outside the gene matches: 9. The CDR3 DNA is TGTGCCAGCAGCCACAGGACAGGGGGTGAGGTCCACTTT. Protein sequence: CASSHRTGGEVHF. Full variable domain (outside the CDR3, taken from reference TRBV5-6 and TRBJ1-6): DAGVTQSPTHLIKTRGQQVTLRCSPKSGHDTVSWYQQALGQGPQFIFQYYEEEERQRGNFPDRFSGHQFPNYSSELNVNALLLGDSALYLCASSHRTGGEVHFGNGTRLTVT.

The V call is TRBV19, the J call TRBJ1-2, with TRBD1 as a possible D gene (5 bases). Germline CDR1 is LNHDA and CDR2 is SQIVND (reference sequence). The CDR3 contains 13 residues. V gave up 4 bases and J gave up 8 bases, with 14 bases separating them. In DNA form, the CDR3 reads TGTGCCAGTAGTAGCTGGGGGAGAGAGGGCTACACCTTC. Its translation is CASSSWGREGYTF. Filled out from reference TRBV19 and TRBJ1-2, the complete variable domain reads DGGITQSPKYLFRKEGQNVTLSCEQNLNHDAMYWYRQDPGQGLRLIYYSQIVNDFQKGDIAEGYSVSREKKESFPLTVTSAQKNPTAFYLCASSSWGREGYTFGSGTRLTVV.

A word on this clone: Germline and junction disagree at one end, which may indicate a read error. The genes are TRBV12-5 and TRBJ2-7, with D maybe TRBD2 (5 bases). The CDR3 contains 12 residues. The germline V gene has CDR1 LGHNT and CDR2 FRNRAP. The CDR3 DNA follows: TGCGAGCGGTGTTGCAGCGACTACGAGCAGTACTTC. As protein: CERCCSDYEQYF. The full variable domain, its missing parts supplied by reference TRBV12-5 and TRBJ2-7, is DARVTQTPRHKVTEMGQEVTMRCQPILGHNTVFWYRQTMMQGLELLAYFRNRAPLDDSGMPKDRFSAEMPDATLATLKIQPSEPRDSAVYFCERCCSDYEQYFGPGTRLTVT.

V is TRBV11-2 and J is TRBJ1-2, with 7 bases matching TRBD1. Germline assignment: CDR1 SGHAT and CDR2 FQNNGV. The CDR3 sequence is 12 residues long. Trimming at V came to 3 bases and at J to 8 bases, leaving 3 bases not matched to a gene. CDR3 protein: CASSFGQEGYTF. The CDR3 DNA is TGTGCCAGCAGCTTCGGACAGGAAGGCTACACCTTC.

V usage is TRBV10-3 and J usage is TRBJ1-2, with a tentative D call TRBD1 (6 bases). CDR1 and CDR2 from the germline V gene are ENHRY and SYGVKD. The germline V and J ends were trimmed by 7 bases and 6 bases, with 18 bases remaining between them. The CDR3 consists of 14 residues. The CDR3 loop is CAITGAGGPDGYTF. The CDR3 DNA sequence: TGTGCCATCACCGGGGCGGGGGGCCCGGATGGCTACACCTTC.

The chain combines TRBV30 with TRBJ1-6; D is undetermined. The CDR3 runs to 17 residues. Per germline, CDR1 GTSNPN and CDR2 SVGIG (reference sequence). V was clipped by 5 bases and J by 5 bases, with 22 bases between them. CDR3 residues: CAWGPISLRRNNSPLHF. The CDR3 DNA reads as TGTGCCTGGGGGCCCATCAGCCTCCGACGAAATAATTCACCCCTCCACTTT.

The V call is TRBV4-2, the J call TRBJ2-2; TRBD2 matches 9 bases. Unmatched junction bases numbered 8, after V lost 1 base and J lost 2 bases. There are 18 residues in the CDR3. Germline V CDR1 and CDR2: LGHNA, YNFKEQ. The CDR3 loop reads CASSQGGWRGGNTGELFF. Here the CDR3 DNA reads TGTGCCAGCAGCCAAGGCGGATGGCGGGGGGGAAACACCGGGGAGCTGTTTTTT.

The V call is TRBV6-5, the J call TRBJ1-5; D gene unclear. The V gene lost 9 bases and the J gene lost 3 bases, with 12 bases spanning the gap. This CDR3 has 13 residues. CDR1 and CDR2 (germline): MNHEY, SVGAGI. CDR3 protein: CASWAGPNQPQHF. The CDR3 nucleotides read TGTGCCAGTTGGGCAGGACCCAATCAGCCCCAGCATTTT.

This chain uses TRBV25-1 with TRBJ1-2; maybe TRBD1 (6 bases). V lost 0 bases, J lost 3 bases, and 8 bases lay in between. CDR1 is MGHDK, CDR2 SYGVNS, per germline. The CDR3 is 14 amino acids. Here the CDR3 reads CASSEYPGDYGYTF. The CDR3, as DNA: TGTGCCAGCAGTGAATACCCAGGGGACTATGGCTACACCTTC.

This sequence joins TRBV10-1 and TRBJ2-5, with D possibly matching TRBD2 (5 bases). Germline V lookup: CDR1 WNHNN, CDR2 SYGVQD (reference sequence). V gave up 5 bases and J gave up 5 bases, with 9 bases separating them. The CDR3 is 12 residues long. The CDR3 spells CASSPGWETQYF. As DNA, the CDR3 is TGCGCCAGCAGTCCGGGGTGGGAGACCCAGTACTTC.

The CDR3 DNA reads TGTGCCAGCAGTATCGGGACAGGGAACTATGGCTACACCTTC. Its translation: CASSIGTGNYGYTF. The chain carries TRBV27 and TRBJ1-2; TRBD1 matches at 9 bases. The length of the CDR3 is 14 residues. Germline CDR1 MNHEY, CDR2 SMNVEV (reference sequence). J gave up 2 bases and V 5 bases, and 3 bases lay outside the gene matches.